The T cell receptor (beta chain) under discussion was sequenced for a study of blood T cell repertoires in COVID-19. Study-wide context: The study counted Cohort 3 donors as recovered given two negative PCRs, clearance, or symptom resolution. Nucleic acid was either cDNA or gDNA, and it came from T cells, B-cell-depleted T cells, or PBMCs.

Germline lookup yields CDR1 MDHEN and CDR2 SYDVKM. Trimming stripped 5 bases from V and 1 base from J, with 15 bases between. The CDR3 contains 15 residues. The repertoire was sequenced with immunoSEQ multiplex PCR; TCRdb's copy has only in-frame clones and lacks some. This table holds roughly 210,000 clones, over 75% found once. The clonotype was recovered from a man younger than 40 in a cohort exposed to, infected with or recovered from COVID-19 (not recorded which). Sequenced material: PBMCs or T cells enriched from blood (not recorded which). The J gene is TRBJ2-7, the V gene TRBV28, with D tentatively TRBD1 (6 bases). CDR3 protein: CASSGGGGRSYEQYF. CDR3 nucleotide sequence: TGTGCCAGCAGTGGGGGCGGCGGTAGGTCCTACGAGCAGTACTTC.